The 18 T cell receptor beta chains given below trace back to one sample, sequenced in a study of cytomegalovirus exposure and HLA in healthy donors. 60 Vbeta and 13 Jbeta primers were used in PCR. Libraries were prepared by immunoSEQ multiplex PCR; TCRdb keeps only in-frame clonotypes and omits some of them. Of 150,000 to 200,000 clones in the sample, around 65% were seen once. Sequencing input: PBMCs. Receptor source: a woman in her thirties or forties in good health and CMV-seropositive.

This clone was found once. The V and J genes are TRBV28 and TRBJ1-1, with 9 positions matching TRBD1. CDR3 size: 16 residues. The J segment lost 5 bases and the V segment lost 6 bases, leaving 13 bases of the junction unmatched. Germline lookup yields CDR1 MDHEN and CDR2 SYDVKM. CDR3 loop: CASSPTPGQGLTEAFF. The CDR3 nucleotides read TGTGCCAGCAGCCCAACGCCGGGACAGGGATTGACTGAAGCTTTCTTT.

This chain joins TRBV7-3 and TRBJ2-5; 7 bases are shared with TRBD2. The trim removed 4 bases at V and 5 bases at J, leaving 10 bases unmatched. CDR3 length: 15 residues. Germline V CDR1 and CDR2: SGHTA, FQGTGA. This CDR3 is CASSSPGGRYETQYF. CDR3 nucleotide sequence: TGTGCCAGCAGCTCCCCCGGCGGGAGATACGAGACCCAGTACTTC.

J is TRBJ2-2 and V is TRBV19; 8 bases agree with TRBD1. Trimming removed 5 bases from V and 3 bases from J; junction bases left unmatched: 2. The CDR3 length is 14 residues. CDR1 is LNHDA, CDR2 SQIVND, per germline (reference sequence). CDR3 coding DNA: TGTGCCAGTAGTCGGACAGGGCACACCGGGGAGCTGTTTTTT. Protein sequence: CASSRTGHTGELFF.

The V call is TRBV29-1, the J call TRBJ1-6; a weak D match, TRBD1 (5 bases). This CDR3 contains 14 residues. Looked up from germline, CDR1 is SQVTM and CDR2 is ANQGSEA. V gave up 5 bases and J gave up 7 bases, with 15 bases separating them. The CDR3 loop reads CSVSQDNSNSPLHF. The CDR3, as DNA: TGCAGCGTTTCGCAGGACAATTCAAATTCACCCCTCCACTTT.

This clone was detected a few times. CDR3 nucleotides: TGTGCCAGCACCCCCGGGGGGGGGCGGGAGAATGAGCAGTTCTTC. Its translation is CASTPGGGRENEQFF. The V call is TRBV6-6, the J call TRBJ2-1; TRBD2 matches at 8 bases. The CDR3 contains 15 residues. Per the germline V gene, CDR1 is MNHNY and CDR2 is SVGAGI (reference sequence). Trimming removed 7 bases from V and 7 bases from J; junction bases left unmatched: 12.

The CDR3 sequence: CASSVWGGGQGAGETQYF. Written as DNA, the CDR3 is TGTGCCAGCAGCGTATGGGGAGGAGGCCAGGGGGCTGGGGAGACCCAGTACTTC. The V gene is TRBV9, the J gene TRBJ2-5; 8 bases align to TRBD1. Germline CDR1 SGDLS, CDR2 YYNGEE. After removal of 1 base from V and 5 bases from J, the junction contained 16 bases not matched to a gene. The CDR3 extends over 18 amino acids. The full variable domain, rest sourced from reference TRBV9 and TRBJ2-5, is DSGVTQTPKHLITATGQRVTLRCSPRSGDLSVYWYQQSLDQGLQFLIQYYNGEERAKGNILERFSAQQFPDLHSELNLSSLELGDSALYFCASSVWGGGQGAGETQYFGPGTRLLVL.

The chain joins TRBV10-3 to TRBJ1-2; 8 nucleotides line up with TRBD1. The CDR3 is 14 amino acids. Trimming removed 3 bases from V and 3 bases from J; junction bases left unmatched: 3. CDR1 and CDR2 from the germline V gene are ENHRY and SYGVKD. In nucleotides, the CDR3 is TGTGCCATCAGTGAACAGGGGGACGACTATGGCTACACCTTC. It translates to CAISEQGDDYGYTF.

Comment on this clone: One end of the junction fails to match germline, which may point to a read error. The J gene is TRBJ1-2, the V gene TRBV20-1; a weak D match, TRBD1 (5 bases). Germline CDR1 and CDR2: DFQATT and SNEGSKA (reference sequence). This CDR3 comprises 11 residues. The CDR3 is CSARGDYGYPF. CDR3 bases: TGCAGTGCTAGAGGGGACTATGGCTACCCCTTC.

This sequence joins TRBV4-2 and TRBJ2-2; a weak D match, TRBD1 (6 bases). V lost 1 base and J 0 bases, leaving 9 bases between the germline ends. This CDR3 has 16 residues. Germline V gives CDR1 LGHNA, CDR2 YNFKEQ. CDR3 region: CASSQAGTPNTGELFF. The CDR3 DNA is TGTGCCAGCAGCCAAGCCGGGACACCGAACACCGGGGAGCTGTTTTTT.

This chain connects TRBV5-1 to TRBJ2-3; weak D call: TRBD2 (5 bases). The CDR3 runs to 15 residues. CDR1 and CDR2 from the germline V gene are SGHRS and YFSETQ. V was clipped by 0 bases and J by 0 bases, with 8 bases between them. CDR3 residues: CASSLGGPSTDTQYF. CDR3 DNA sequence: TGCGCCAGCAGCTTGGGAGGGCCTAGCACAGATACGCAGTATTTT.

CDR3 nucleotides: TGTGCCAGCAGTGACCAGGGCTGGAATGAGCAGTTCTTC. It encodes CASSDQGWNEQFF. The chain recombines TRBV6-4 with TRBJ2-1, with D perhaps matching TRBD1 (5 bases). CDR1 MRHNA and CDR2 SNTAGT come from the germline V gene. CDR3 length: 13 residues. The V and J ends lost 2 bases and 7 bases respectively, with 9 bases between them.

This clone was seen only a few times. The CDR3 DNA reads as TGTGCCAGCAGCTTATCTCGAGGGGGCCAAGAGACCCAGTACTTC. As protein: CASSLSRGGQETQYF. The chain combines TRBV7-2 with TRBJ2-5; tentative D call: TRBD1 (6 bases). V lost 2 bases to trimming and J lost 1 base, with 11 bases between them. The V gene's germline CDR1 is SGHTA and CDR2 FQGNSA. The CDR3 is 15 amino acids.

V usage is TRBV29-1 and J usage is TRBJ1-1, with D maybe TRBD1 (5 bases). V lost 5 bases and J lost 8, with 12 bases in between. CDR1 is SQVTM and CDR2 is ANQGSEA in the germline V gene. The CDR3 totals 11 residues. Here the CDR3 DNA reads TGCAGCGTTTCGGACATCTCAGAAGCTTTCTTT. Residues: CSVSDISEAFF.

The rearrangement joins TRBV28 to TRBJ1-5; maybe TRBD1 (5 bases). CDR3 size: 13 residues. Trimming left V 6 bases short and J 5 bases short, with 11 bases between. Per the germline V gene, CDR1 is MDHEN and CDR2 is SYDVKM. DNA for the CDR3: TGTGCCAGCAGGACTGGGGGGGATCAGCCCCAGCATTTT. As protein: CASRTGGDQPQHF.

The chain is built from TRBV5-6 and TRBJ2-5; D is undetermined. CDR1 is SGHDT, CDR2 YYEEEE, per germline. The CDR3 spans 16 residues. The ends were cut back, 0 bases at V and 4 bases at J, with 16 bases in the middle. The CDR3 DNA reads as TGTGCCAGCAGCTTGGCCCTGGGCCCCCATCGAGAGACCCAGTACTTC. This encodes CASSLALGPHRETQYF.

This chain connects TRBV7-9 to TRBJ1-4; possible D gene TRBD1, 6 bases. Germline assignment: CDR1 SEHNR and CDR2 FQNEAQ (reference sequence). Trimming pared 6 bases from V and 4 bases from J, leaving 9 bases between. This CDR3 has 13 amino acids. Here the CDR3 reads CASRRGNNEKLFF. For the CDR3, the DNA is TGTGCCAGCAGAAGGGGGAATAATGAAAAACTGTTTTTT.

The chain combines TRBV19 with TRBJ1-2, with 7 bases identical to TRBD1. From germline, CDR1 is LNHDA and CDR2 SQIVND (reference sequence). V shed 4 bases, J shed 3 bases, and the junction held 8 bases outside the gene matches. This CDR3 region has 15 residues. The CDR3 region has the DNA TGTGCCAGTAGTAGGACGAGGACAGGTGACTATGGCTACACCTTC. Translation: CASSRTRTGDYGYTF.

V gene TRBV18 combines with J gene TRBJ1-5; D might be TRBD1 (5 bases). The germline V and J ends were trimmed by 3 bases and 4 bases, with 19 bases remaining between them. Germline assignment: CDR1 KGHSH and CDR2 LQKENI. The CDR3 totals 17 residues. CDR3 DNA: TGTGCCAGCTCACCTCAACCCTCTGACAGCTTGAATCAGCCCCAGCATTTT. Encoded protein: CASSPQPSDSLNQPQHF.